One TCR beta chain is described in this entry. Its antigen is unknown. Germline values: CDR1 MNHNY, CDR2 SVGAGI (reference sequence). The CDR3 runs 14 residues. V was clipped by 6 bases and J by 0 bases, with 12 bases between them. The source of the sample is a study of blood T cells in healthy people across ages. A second PCR, run for roughly 7 to 11 cycles, used a sample-barcoded 5' primer plus a J-beta primer mix. TCRdb re-derived calls from the 5' RACE reads in MiXCR, one entry per CDR3 protein. The table has 1.5 million to 2 million distinct CDR3 sequences, roughly 49% seen once. Study-level points and caveats: Calculation of diversity from one million T cells yielded estimates considered to be underestimates.

The gene calls are TRBV6-6 and TRBJ2-7; possible D gene TRBD2, 6 bases. This clonotype was sampled from a woman aged 40-49 years in good health. Sequencing was carried out using blood. CDR3 sequence (DNA): TGTGCCAGCAGCTACGCCGGGAGCTCCTACGAGCAGTACTTC. Its protein is CASSYAGSSYEQYF.